The table lists the clone carrying this T cell receptor beta chain with many counts. Its antigen is as yet unknown. Trimming pared 3 bases from V and 11 bases from J, leaving 12 bases between. Germline V gene sequence: CDR1 SQVTM, CDR2 ANQGSEA. The CDR3 totals 11 residues. These data originate in a study of T cell repertoires in cytomegalovirus infection. Turning to the study itself: Shared public TCR beta signatures pointed to both CMV infection and a matching HLA type. Findings and caveats of the study: It was HLA-C-restricted CMV-specific TCR beta clonotypes that dominated the response ex vivo. Public TCR beta family frequency separated CMV-and-HLA carriers, including in an independent cohort.

TCRdb processed the reads anew with MiXCR; each CDR3 protein has one entry. The repertoire holds about 230,000 distinct CDR3 sequences, with under 8.5% as singletons. Source material: PBMCs. The J gene is TRBJ2-3, the V gene TRBV29-1, with D hard to call. This receptor was obtained from a human donor in good health (CMV status not recorded). Some clones in this sample may be carry-over from other donors' samples. CDR3 nucleotides: TGCAGCGTTGAGGGTCCAGTCGGGCAGTATTTT. Its translation is CSVEGPVGQYF.